The 9 T cell receptor beta chains presented below share a single source sample, sequenced in a study of preoperative IRX-2 immunotherapy in early breast cancer. Sample treatment: preoperative locoregional IRX-2 cytokine immunotherapy. Method: immunoSEQ multiplex PCR; TCRdb's copy keeps in-frame clones and lacks some. The data contain about 23,000 clones, 85% to 95% of them singletons. Sample: tumor tissue, taken after IRX-2 immunotherapy. Receptors were obtained from a human donor with breast cancer.

The chain carries TRBV28 and TRBJ2-1; no clear D. CDR1 and CDR2 (germline): MDHEN, SYDVKM. CDR3 length: 13 amino acids. Trimming took off 4 bases at V and 6 bases at J, with 10 bases between the two ends. CDR3 region: CASSSHNTNEQFF. CDR3 nucleotide sequence: TGTGCCAGCAGTTCGCATAATACCAATGAGCAGTTCTTC.

This clone was counted between two and nine times. The chain recombines TRBV5-1 with TRBJ2-7; 8 positions agree with TRBD2. The CDR3 has 14 residues. V lost 4 bases, J lost 3 bases, and 6 bases stayed unmatched. Looked up from germline, CDR1 is SGHRS and CDR2 is YFSETQ. CDR3 bases: TGCGCCAGCAGCCCGGGACTAGGACACTACGAGCAGTACTTC. It is translated as CASSPGLGHYEQYF.

V usage is TRBV11-2 and J usage is TRBJ1-1; maybe TRBD1 (5 bases). The germline V gene encodes CDR1 SGHAT and CDR2 FQNNGV. CDR3 length equals 16 residues. The V end was cut by 5 bases, the J end by 5 bases, with 21 bases between. The CDR3 DNA reads as TGTGCCAGCAGCGACGAAGGAGCAGGGCGGCGGACTGAAGCTTTCTTT. Translation: CASSDEGAGRRTEAFF.

In this sample, this clone turned up once. This chain joins TRBV5-7 and TRBJ1-6, with 7 bases identical to TRBD1. TRBV5-7 is an ORF, with its function uncertain. CDR3 length: 15 residues. With 1 base clipped from V and 13 bases from J, the junction kept 11 bases outside the gene matches. The CDR3 region is CASSLTTGNIPPLHF. The CDR3 DNA follows: TGTGCCAGCAGCTTGACGACAGGGAATATACCCCCCCTCCACTTT.

The table lists this clone with a count of one. This chain joins TRBV30 and TRBJ1-5, with 8 positions matching TRBD1. Germline loops: CDR1 GTSNPN, CDR2 SVGIG (reference sequence). With V trimmed by 0 bases and J by 8 bases, 9 bases remained unmatched. The CDR3 contains 15 residues. The CDR3 bases are TGTGCCTGGAGTGTACGCGGCAGGGGGCACAAGCCCCAGCATTTT. This codes for CAWSVRGRGHKPQHF.

The chain has TRBV19 and TRBJ2-5; the D is unclear. This CDR3 comprises 12 residues. V was shortened by 5 bases and J by 2 bases, with 6 bases between the two germline ends. CDR1 and CDR2 from the germline V gene are LNHDA and SQIVND (reference sequence). CDR3 loop: CASSPSQETQYF. In nucleotides, the CDR3 is TGTGCCAGTAGTCCTTCACAAGAGACCCAGTACTTC.

The J gene is TRBJ1-2, the V gene TRBV11-1, with 9 bases that match TRBD1. The CDR3 has 13 residues. Losses at the gene ends were 3 bases for V and 4 bases for J; bases not matched to a gene: 0. The germline V gene encodes CDR1 SGHAT and CDR2 FQDESV (reference sequence). CDR3 coding DNA: TGTGCCAGCAGCTTGGACAGGGGCTATGGCTACACCTTC. Its translation: CASSLDRGYGYTF. Full variable domain (outside the CDR3, taken from reference TRBV11-1 and TRBJ1-2): EAEVAQSPRYKITEKSQAVAFWCDPISGHATLYWYRQILGQGPELLVQFQDESVVDDSQLPKDRFSAERLKGVDSTLKIQPAELGDSAMYLCASSLDRGYGYTFGSGTRLTVV.

CDR3 in DNA: TGTGCCAGCAGCCTGGCAGGCAATACAGATACGCAGTATTTT. Translation: CASSLAGNTDTQYF. The chain joins TRBV7-3 to TRBJ2-3, with no clear D. V lost 5 bases, J lost 3 bases, and 12 bases lay in between. This CDR3 spans 14 amino acids. Per the germline V gene, CDR1 is SGHTA and CDR2 is FQGTGA.

V and J are TRBV7-8 and TRBJ2-1; 8 bases map to TRBD1. The ends lost 5 bases at V and 8 bases at J; junction bases unmatched: 8. CDR1 SGHVS and CDR2 FQNEAQ come from the germline V gene. This CDR3 contains 14 residues. CDR3 bases: TGTGCCAGCAGCCACCGGGACAGGTCGTATGAGCAGTTCTTC. This translates into CASSHRDRSYEQFF. Combining the CDR3 with reference TRBV7-8 and TRBJ2-1 gives the whole variable domain GAGVSQSPRYKVAKRGQDVALRCDPISGHVSLFWYQQALGQGPEFLTYFQNEAQLDKSGLPSDRFFAERPEGSVSTLKIQRTQQEDSAVYLCASSHRDRSYEQFFGPGTRLTVL.